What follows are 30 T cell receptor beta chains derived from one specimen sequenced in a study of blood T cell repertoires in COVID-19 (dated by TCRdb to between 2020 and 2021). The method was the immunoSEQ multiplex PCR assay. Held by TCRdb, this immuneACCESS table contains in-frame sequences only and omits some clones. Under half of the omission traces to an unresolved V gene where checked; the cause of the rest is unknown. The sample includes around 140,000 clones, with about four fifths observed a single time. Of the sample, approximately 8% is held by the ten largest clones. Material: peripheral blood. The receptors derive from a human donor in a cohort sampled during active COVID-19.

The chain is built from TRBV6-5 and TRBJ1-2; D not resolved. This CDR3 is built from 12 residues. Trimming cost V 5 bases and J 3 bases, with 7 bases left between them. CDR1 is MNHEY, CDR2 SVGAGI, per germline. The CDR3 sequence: CASSPGDYGYTF. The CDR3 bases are TGTGCCAGCAGTCCGGGAGACTATGGCTACACCTTC.

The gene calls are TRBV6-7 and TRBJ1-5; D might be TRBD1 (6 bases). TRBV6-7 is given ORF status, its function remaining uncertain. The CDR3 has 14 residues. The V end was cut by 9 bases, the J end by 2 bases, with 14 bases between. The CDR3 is CASAGDLGNQPQHF. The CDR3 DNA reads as TGTGCCAGTGCAGGGGATCTAGGCAATCAGCCCCAGCATTTT.

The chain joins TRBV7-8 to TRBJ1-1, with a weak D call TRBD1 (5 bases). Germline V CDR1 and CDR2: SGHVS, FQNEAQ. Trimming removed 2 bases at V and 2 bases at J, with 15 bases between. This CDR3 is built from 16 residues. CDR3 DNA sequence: TGTGCCAGCAGCTTAAGGCATGGGGGGATTAACACTGAAGCTTTCTTT. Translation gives CASSLRHGGINTEAFF.

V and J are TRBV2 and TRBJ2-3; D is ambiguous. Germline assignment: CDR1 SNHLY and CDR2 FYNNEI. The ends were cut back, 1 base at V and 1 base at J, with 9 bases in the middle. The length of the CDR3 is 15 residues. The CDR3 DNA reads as TGTGCCAGCAGTGAAGAAGTAGTCGGCACAGATACGCAGTATTTT. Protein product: CASSEEVVGTDTQYF.

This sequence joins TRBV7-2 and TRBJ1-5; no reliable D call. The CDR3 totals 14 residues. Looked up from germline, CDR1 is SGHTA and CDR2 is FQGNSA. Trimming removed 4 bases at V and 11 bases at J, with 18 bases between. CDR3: CASSSRNTRSSQHF. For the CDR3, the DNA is TGTGCCAGCAGCTCTAGGAACACAAGGAGTTCCCAGCATTTT.

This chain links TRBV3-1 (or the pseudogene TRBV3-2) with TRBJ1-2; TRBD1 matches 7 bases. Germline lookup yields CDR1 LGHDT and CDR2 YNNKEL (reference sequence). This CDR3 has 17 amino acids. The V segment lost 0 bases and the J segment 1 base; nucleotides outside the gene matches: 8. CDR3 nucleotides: TGTGCCAGCAGCCAAGAGGTGAGACAGGGCGATAACTATGGCTACACCTTC. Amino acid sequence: CASSQEVRQGDNYGYTF.

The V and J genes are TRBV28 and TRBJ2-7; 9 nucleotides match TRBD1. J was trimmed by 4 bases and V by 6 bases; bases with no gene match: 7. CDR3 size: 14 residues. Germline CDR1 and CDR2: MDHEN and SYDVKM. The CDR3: CASRQPGQGYEQYF. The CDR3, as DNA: TGTGCCAGCAGACAACCGGGACAGGGTTACGAGCAGTACTTC.

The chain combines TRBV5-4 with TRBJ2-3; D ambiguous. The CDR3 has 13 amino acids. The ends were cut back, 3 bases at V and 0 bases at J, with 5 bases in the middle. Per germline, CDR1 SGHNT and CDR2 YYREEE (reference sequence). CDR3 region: CASSSQSTDTQYF. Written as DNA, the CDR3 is TGTGCCAGCAGCTCCCAGAGCACAGATACGCAGTATTTT.

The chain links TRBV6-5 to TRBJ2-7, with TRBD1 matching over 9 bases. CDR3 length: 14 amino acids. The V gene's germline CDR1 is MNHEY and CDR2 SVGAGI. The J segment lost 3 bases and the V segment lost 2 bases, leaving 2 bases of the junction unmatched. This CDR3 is CASSYQTGGYEQYF. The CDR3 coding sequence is TGTGCCAGCAGTTACCAGACAGGGGGCTACGAGCAGTACTTC.

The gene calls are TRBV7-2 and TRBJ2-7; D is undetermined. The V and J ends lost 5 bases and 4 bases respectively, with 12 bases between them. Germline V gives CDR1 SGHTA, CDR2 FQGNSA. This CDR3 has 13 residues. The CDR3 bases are TGTGCCAGCAGCATGATGGAGAAGTACGAGCAGTACTTC. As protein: CASSMMEKYEQYF.

The DNA of the CDR3 is TGTGCCAGCAGCTTAAGGGGGAGGGGGTACAATGAGCAGTTCTTC. This translates into CASSLRGRGYNEQFF. The J gene is TRBJ2-1, the V gene TRBV11-2; tentative D call: TRBD2 (7 bases). The CDR3 sequence is 15 residues long. The V gene's germline CDR1 is SGHAT and CDR2 FQNNGV. Trimming removed 2 bases at V and 4 bases at J, with 12 bases between.

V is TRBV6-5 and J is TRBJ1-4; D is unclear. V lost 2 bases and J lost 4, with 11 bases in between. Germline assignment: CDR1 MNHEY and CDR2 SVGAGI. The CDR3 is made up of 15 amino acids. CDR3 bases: TGTGCCAGCAGTTACCGGACTCCGGGTAATGAAAAACTGTTTTTT. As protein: CASSYRTPGNEKLFF.

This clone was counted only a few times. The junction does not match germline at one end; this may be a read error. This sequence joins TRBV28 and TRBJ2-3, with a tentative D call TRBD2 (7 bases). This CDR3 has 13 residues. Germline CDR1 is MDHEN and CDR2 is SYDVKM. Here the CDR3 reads CASKGEGRDTQYF. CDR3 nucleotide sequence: TGTGCAAGCAAGGGGGAGGGAAGAGATACGCAGTATTTT.

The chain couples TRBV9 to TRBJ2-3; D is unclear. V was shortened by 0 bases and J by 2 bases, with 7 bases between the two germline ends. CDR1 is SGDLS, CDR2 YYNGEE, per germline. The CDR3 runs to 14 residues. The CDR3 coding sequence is TGTGCCAGCAGCGTAGAACAGAACACAGATACGCAGTATTTT. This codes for CASSVEQNTDTQYF.

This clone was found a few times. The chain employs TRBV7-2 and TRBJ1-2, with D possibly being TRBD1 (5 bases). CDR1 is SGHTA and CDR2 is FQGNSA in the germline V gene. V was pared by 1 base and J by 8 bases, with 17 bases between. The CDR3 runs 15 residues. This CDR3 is CASSLDPLVGGGYTF. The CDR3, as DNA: TGTGCCAGCAGCTTAGACCCCCTCGTCGGGGGAGGCTACACCTTC.

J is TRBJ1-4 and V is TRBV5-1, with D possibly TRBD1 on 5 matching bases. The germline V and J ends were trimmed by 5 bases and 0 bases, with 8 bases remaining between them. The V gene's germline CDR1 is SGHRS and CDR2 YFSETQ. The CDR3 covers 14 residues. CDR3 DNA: TGCGCCAGCAGACAGGAAGCAACTAATGAAAAACTGTTTTTT. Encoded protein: CASRQEATNEKLFF.

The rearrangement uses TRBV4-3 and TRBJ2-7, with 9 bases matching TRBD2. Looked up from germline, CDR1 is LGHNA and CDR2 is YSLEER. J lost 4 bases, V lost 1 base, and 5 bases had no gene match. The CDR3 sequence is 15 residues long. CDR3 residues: CASSQGSLAGYEQYF. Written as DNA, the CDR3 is TGCGCCAGCAGCCAAGGCTCGCTAGCGGGGTACGAGCAGTACTTC.

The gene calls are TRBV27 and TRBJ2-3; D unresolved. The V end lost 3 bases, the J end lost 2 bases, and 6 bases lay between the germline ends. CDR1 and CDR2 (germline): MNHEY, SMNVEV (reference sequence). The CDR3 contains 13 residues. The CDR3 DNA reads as TGTGCCAGCAGTTTCGTTAACACAGATACGCAGTATTTT. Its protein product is CASSFVNTDTQYF.

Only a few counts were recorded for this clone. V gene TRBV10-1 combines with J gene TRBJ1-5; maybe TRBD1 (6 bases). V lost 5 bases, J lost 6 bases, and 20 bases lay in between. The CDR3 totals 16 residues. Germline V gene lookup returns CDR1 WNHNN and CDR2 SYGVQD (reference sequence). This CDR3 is CASSRTIRGKGQPQHF. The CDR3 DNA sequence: TGCGCCAGCAGTAGGACAATCAGGGGAAAGGGTCAGCCCCAGCATTTT.

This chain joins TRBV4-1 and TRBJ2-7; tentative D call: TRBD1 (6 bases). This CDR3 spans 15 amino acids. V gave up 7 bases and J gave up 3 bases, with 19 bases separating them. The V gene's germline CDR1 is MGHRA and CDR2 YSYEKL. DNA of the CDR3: TGCGCCAGCAATCTCGAACAGGGTGCGAGCTACGAGCAGTACTTC. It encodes CASNLEQGASYEQYF.

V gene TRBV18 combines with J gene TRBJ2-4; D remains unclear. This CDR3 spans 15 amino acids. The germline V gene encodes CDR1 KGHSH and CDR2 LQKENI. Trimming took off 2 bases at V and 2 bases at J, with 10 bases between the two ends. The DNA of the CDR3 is TGTGCCAGCTCACCAGCGGCTGGCTCCAAAAACATTCAGTACTTC. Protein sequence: CASSPAAGSKNIQYF.

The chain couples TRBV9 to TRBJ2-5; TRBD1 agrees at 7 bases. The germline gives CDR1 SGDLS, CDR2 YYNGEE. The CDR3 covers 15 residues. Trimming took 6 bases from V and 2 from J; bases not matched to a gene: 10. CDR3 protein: CASNSGQAGQETQYF. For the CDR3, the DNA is TGTGCCAGCAACTCCGGACAGGCTGGTCAAGAGACCCAGTACTTC. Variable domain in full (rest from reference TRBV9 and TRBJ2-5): DSGVTQTPKHLITATGQRVTLRCSPRSGDLSVYWYQQSLDQGLQFLIQYYNGEERAKGNILERFSAQQFPDLHSELNLSSLELGDSALYFCASNSGQAGQETQYFGPGTRLLVL.

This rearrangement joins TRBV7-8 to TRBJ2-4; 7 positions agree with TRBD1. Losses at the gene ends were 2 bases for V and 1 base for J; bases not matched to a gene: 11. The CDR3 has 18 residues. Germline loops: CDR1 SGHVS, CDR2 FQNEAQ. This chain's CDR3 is CASSLTPTGVGAKNIQYF. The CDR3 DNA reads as TGTGCCAGCAGCTTAACCCCTACAGGGGTCGGGGCCAAAAACATTCAGTACTTC.

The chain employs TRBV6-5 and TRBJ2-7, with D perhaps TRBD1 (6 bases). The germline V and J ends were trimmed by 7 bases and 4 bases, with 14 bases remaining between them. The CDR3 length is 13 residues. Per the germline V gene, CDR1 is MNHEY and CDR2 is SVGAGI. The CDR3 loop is CASNRDKEYEQYF. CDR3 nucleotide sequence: TGTGCCAGCAATCGGGACAAGGAATACGAGCAGTACTTC.

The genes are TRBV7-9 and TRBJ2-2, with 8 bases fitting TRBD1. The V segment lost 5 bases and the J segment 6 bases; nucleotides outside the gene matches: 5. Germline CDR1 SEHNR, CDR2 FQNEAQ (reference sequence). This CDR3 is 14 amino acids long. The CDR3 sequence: CASSPGQGAGELFF. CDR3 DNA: TGTGCCAGCAGCCCCGGACAGGGTGCCGGGGAGCTGTTTTTT.

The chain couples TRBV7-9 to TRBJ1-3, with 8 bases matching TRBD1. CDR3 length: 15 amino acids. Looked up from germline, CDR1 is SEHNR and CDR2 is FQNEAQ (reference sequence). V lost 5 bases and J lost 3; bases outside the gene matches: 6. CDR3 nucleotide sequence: TGTGCCAGCAGCCCGAGGACAGGGATTGGAAACACCATATATTTT. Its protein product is CASSPRTGIGNTIYF.

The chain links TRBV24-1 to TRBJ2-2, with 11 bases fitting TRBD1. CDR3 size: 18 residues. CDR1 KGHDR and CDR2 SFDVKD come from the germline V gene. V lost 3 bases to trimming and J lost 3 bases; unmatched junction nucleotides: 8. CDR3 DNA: TGTGCCACCAGTGATCAACCCGGACAGGGGGCTGACACCGGGGAGCTGTTTTTT. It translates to CATSDQPGQGADTGELFF.

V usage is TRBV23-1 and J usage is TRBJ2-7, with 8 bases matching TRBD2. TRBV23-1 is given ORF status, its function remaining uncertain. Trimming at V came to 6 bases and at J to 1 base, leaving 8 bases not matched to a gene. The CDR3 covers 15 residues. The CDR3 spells CASSRTSIGSYEQYF. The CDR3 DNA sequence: TGCGCCAGCAGCAGGACTAGCATCGGTTCCTACGAGCAGTACTTC.

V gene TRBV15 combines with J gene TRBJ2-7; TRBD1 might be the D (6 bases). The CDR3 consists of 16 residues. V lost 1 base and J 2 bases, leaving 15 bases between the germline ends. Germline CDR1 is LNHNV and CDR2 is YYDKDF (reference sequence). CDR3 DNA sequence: TGTGCCACCAGCAGAGGGACAGCCGGAATCACCTACGAGCAGTACTTC. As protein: CATSRGTAGITYEQYF.

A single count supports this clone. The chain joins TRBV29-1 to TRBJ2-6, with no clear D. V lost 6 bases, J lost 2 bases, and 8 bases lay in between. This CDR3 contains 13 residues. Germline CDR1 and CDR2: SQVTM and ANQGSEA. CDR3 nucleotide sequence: TGCAGCGTAGGAGTAACTGGGGCCAACGTCCTGACTTTC. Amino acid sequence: CSVGVTGANVLTF.